This TCR beta chain was found in a study of shared clonotypes between healthy human individuals. Study summary: For every donor, three CD4 naive, three CD4 memory, two CD8 naive and one CD8 memory plates were used.

Germline V CDR1 and CDR2: MNHNS, SASEGT. This CDR3 has 14 residues. V shed 6 bases and J 7 bases; nucleotides not matched to a gene: 6. Every immunoSEQ plate was one replicate of a subset's evenly spread DNA. This table comes from immunoSEQ multiplex PCR, and its TCRdb copy is limited to in-frame clones, with some not included. Among 900,000 to 1,200,000 clones, 75% to 85% were seen once, and the ten largest hold roughly 0.65%. In its sample, this clone was seen a few times. This chain links TRBV6-1 with TRBJ1-4, with 9 nucleotides matching TRBD1. The receptor was isolated from a man aged 18-30 years in good health. Some clones in this sample may be carry-over from other donors' samples. Sequences were obtained from memory CD4+ T cells from PBMCs. Documented subset: CD45RA-negative fraction. The CDR3 sequence: CASRIQGAGEKLFF. The CDR3 coding sequence is TGTGCCAGCAGGATACAGGGGGCTGGTGAAAAACTGTTTTTT.